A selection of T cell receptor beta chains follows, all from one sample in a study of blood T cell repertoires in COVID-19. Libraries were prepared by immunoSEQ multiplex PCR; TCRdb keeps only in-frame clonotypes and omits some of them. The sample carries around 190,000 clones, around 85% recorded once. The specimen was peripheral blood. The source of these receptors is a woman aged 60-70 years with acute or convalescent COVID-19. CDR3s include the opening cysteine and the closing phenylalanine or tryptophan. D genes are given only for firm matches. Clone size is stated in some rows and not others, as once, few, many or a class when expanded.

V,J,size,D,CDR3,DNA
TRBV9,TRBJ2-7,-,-,CASSGGPSYEQYF,TGTGCCAGCAGCGGGGGCCCGTCCTACGAGCAGTACTTC
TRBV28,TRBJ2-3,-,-,CASGGGGSLTDTQYF,TGTGCCAGCGGAGGGGGAGGGAGCCTAACAGATACGCAGTATTTT
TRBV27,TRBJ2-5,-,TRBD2,CASSPGGLAGQETQYF,TGTGCCAGCAGCCCAGGCGGACTAGCGGGCCAAGAGACCCAGTACTTC
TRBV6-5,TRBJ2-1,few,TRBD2,CASRGGSGNEQFF,TGTGCCAGCCGGGGCGGGAGTGGGAATGAGCAGTTCTTC
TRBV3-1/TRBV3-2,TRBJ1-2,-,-,CASSQVGAGVYGYTF,TGTGCCAGCAGCCAAGTTGGGGCTGGGGTCTATGGCTACACCTTC
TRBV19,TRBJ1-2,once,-,CASSIAGLGVLYGYTF,TGTGCCAGTAGTATAGCCGGACTCGGGGTCCTCTATGGCTACACCTTC
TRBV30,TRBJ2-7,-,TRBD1,CAWGQATYEQYF,TGTGCCTGGGGACAGGCGACCTACGAGCAGTACTTC
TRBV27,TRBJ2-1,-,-,CASSRIPGVSYNEQFF,TGTGCCAGCAGTCGGATCCCGGGAGTATCCTACAATGAGCAGTTCTTC
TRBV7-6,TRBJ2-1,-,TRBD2,CASSLVAGGRGNEQFF,TGTGCCAGCAGCTTAGTAGCGGGAGGGAGGGGCAATGAGCAGTTCTTC
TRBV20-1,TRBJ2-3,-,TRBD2,CSASGLAGGASTDTQYF,TGCAGTGCTAGTGGACTAGCGGGAGGTGCTAGCACAGATACGCAGTATTTT
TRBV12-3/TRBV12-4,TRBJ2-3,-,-,CASSLADTQYF,TGTGCCAGCAGTCTCGCAGATACGCAGTATTTT
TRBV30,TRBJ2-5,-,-,CAWSAGLRETQYF,TGTGCCTGGAGTGCCGGACTACGGGAGACCCAGTACTTC
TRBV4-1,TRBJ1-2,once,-,CASSQAAGNPNYGYTF,TGCGCCAGCAGCCAAGCAGCCGGGAATCCCAACTATGGCTACACCTTC
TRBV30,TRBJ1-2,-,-,CAWSPSLTNYGYTF,TGTGCCTGGAGCCCGTCGCTAACTAACTATGGCTACACCTTC
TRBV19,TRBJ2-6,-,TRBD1,CASSQLGQGAPVGANVLTF,TGTGCCAGTAGTCAACTGGGACAGGGGGCGCCGGTTGGGGCCAACGTCCTGACTTTC
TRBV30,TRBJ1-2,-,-,CAWKTGYGYTF,TGTGCCTGGAAGACAGGTTACGGCTACACCTTC